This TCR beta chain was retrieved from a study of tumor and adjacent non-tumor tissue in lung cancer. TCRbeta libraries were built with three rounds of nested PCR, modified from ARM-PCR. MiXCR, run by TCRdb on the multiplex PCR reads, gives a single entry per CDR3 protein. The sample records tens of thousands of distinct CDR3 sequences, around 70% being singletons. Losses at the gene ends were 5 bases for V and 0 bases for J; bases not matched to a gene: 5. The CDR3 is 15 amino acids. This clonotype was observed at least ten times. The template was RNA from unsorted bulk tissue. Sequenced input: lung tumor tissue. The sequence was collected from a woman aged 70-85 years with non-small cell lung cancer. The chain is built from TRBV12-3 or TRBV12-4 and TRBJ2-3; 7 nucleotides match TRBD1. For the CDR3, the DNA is TGTGCCAGCAGTAAAACAGGGGAGAGCACAGATACGCAGTATTTT. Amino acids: CASSKTGESTDTQYF.